The 23 T cell receptor beta chains below were found in one sample sequenced in a study of blood T cell repertoires in COVID-19. The protocol was immunoSEQ multiplex PCR, while the TCRdb copy is restricted to in-frame clones and leaves out a portion. The sample shows under 200,000 clones, around nine tenths of them seen only once. Sequencing was done on a sample of peripheral blood. The receptors were sampled from a man aged 18 to 30 with active or convalescent COVID-19.

This chain links TRBV6-5 with TRBJ2-7, with TRBD1 as a possible D gene (5 bases). V lost 2 bases, J lost 2 bases, and 10 bases lay in between. CDR1 is MNHEY, CDR2 SVGAGI, per germline. The CDR3 consists of 14 residues. CDR3: CASSYRDRPYEQYF. The CDR3 coding sequence is TGTGCCAGCAGTTACCGCGACAGACCCTACGAGCAGTACTTC.

V is TRBV6-5 and J is TRBJ2-7; D remains ambiguous. CDR1 is MNHEY, CDR2 SVGAGI, per germline. The CDR3 sequence is 15 residues long. Between the trimmed V and J ends, which lost 0 bases and 1 base, there was a span of 10 bases. The DNA of the CDR3 is TGTGCCAGCAGTTACTCGAGGCGCGCGTCCTACGAGCAGTACTTC. As protein: CASSYSRRASYEQYF.

The chain carries TRBV18 and TRBJ1-1; D is ambiguous. With 1 base removed from V and 3 bases from J, the gap between germline ends came to 9 bases. The CDR3 has 14 amino acids. Germline values: CDR1 KGHSH, CDR2 LQKENI. This CDR3 is CASSPQEIYTEAFF. The CDR3 region has the DNA TGTGCCAGCTCACCACAGGAGATTTACACTGAAGCTTTCTTT.

This clone has just one count. V gene TRBV5-8 combines with J gene TRBJ1-5; TRBD1 agrees at 8 bases. Per the germline V gene, CDR1 is SGHTS and CDR2 is YDEGEE. After removal of 6 bases from V and 3 bases from J, the junction contained 8 bases not matched to a gene. There are 15 residues in the CDR3. Written as DNA, the CDR3 is TGTGCCAGCACCTTCGACAGGGGAAACAATCAGCCCCAGCATTTT. Protein: CASTFDRGNNQPQHF.

V usage is TRBV5-1 and J usage is TRBJ2-5; 9 nucleotides agree with TRBD1. J lost 4 bases, V lost 5 bases, and 6 bases had no gene match. Germline-derived CDR1 and CDR2 are SGHRS and YFSETQ. The length of the CDR3 is 14 residues. The CDR3 nucleotides read TGCGCCAGCAGACGGACAGGGGTCGTAGAGACCCAGTACTTC. Residues: CASRRTGVVETQYF.

The CDR3 sequence: CASSTRLDSPLHF. CDR3 coding DNA: TGTGCCAGCAGTACTCGACTCGATTCACCCCTCCACTTT. The V call is TRBV12-3 or TRBV12-4, the J call TRBJ1-6; D gene uncertain. Trimming took 5 bases from V and 8 from J, leaving 10 bases between them. CDR3 length equals 13 residues.

In this sample, this clone turned up a few times. The J gene is TRBJ1-3, the V gene TRBV7-7, with a weak D call TRBD1 (5 bases). The CDR3 consists of 14 residues. The germline CDR1 and CDR2 sequences are SSHAT and FNYEAQ (reference sequence). V lost 2 bases, J lost 3 bases, and 8 bases lay in between. CDR3 loop: CASSLTDSGNTIYF. CDR3 coding DNA: TGTGCCAGCAGCTTAACCGACAGTGGAAACACCATATATTTT. Full variable domain (outside the CDR3, taken from reference TRBV7-7 and TRBJ1-3): GAGVSQSPRYKVTKRGQDVTLRCDPISSHATLYWYQQALGQGPEFLTYFNYEAQPDKSGLPSDRFSAERPEGSISTLTIQRTEQRDSAMYRCASSLTDSGNTIYFGEGSWLTVV.

This chain joins TRBV9 and TRBJ1-6; D is undetermined. The CDR3 is 14 amino acids. Germline CDR1 SGDLS, CDR2 YYNGEE. The germline V and J ends were trimmed by 5 bases and 6 bases, with 12 bases remaining between them. The chain's CDR3 is CASSETVSNSPLHF. Here the CDR3 DNA reads TGTGCCAGCAGTGAAACAGTGTCTAATTCACCCCTCCACTTT.

The chain carries TRBV19 and TRBJ1-2, with 8 bases aligning to TRBD1. J was trimmed by 5 bases and V by 3 bases; bases with no gene match: 2. CDR3 length equals 13 residues. The V gene's germline CDR1 is LNHDA and CDR2 SQIVND (reference sequence). DNA of the CDR3: TGTGCCAGTAGTATCAGGGGGCGATATGGCTACACCTTC. Amino acids: CASSIRGRYGYTF.

The chain recombines TRBV29-1 with TRBJ2-7; 12 nucleotides line up with TRBD2. The germline CDR1 and CDR2 sequences are SQVTM and ANQGSEA. CDR3 length equals 15 residues. J lost 3 bases, V lost 7 bases, and 10 bases had no gene match. The CDR3 sequence: CSASAGLAGLYEQYF. Written as DNA, the CDR3 is TGCAGCGCCTCAGCCGGACTAGCGGGACTCTACGAGCAGTACTTC.

The genes are TRBV5-1 and TRBJ2-3; 7 bases fit TRBD1. Trimming took 4 bases from V and 0 from J; bases not matched to a gene: 11. CDR3 size: 17 residues. Germline V gives CDR1 SGHRS, CDR2 YFSETQ. The CDR3 here is CASSRNLGTASTDTQYF. DNA for the CDR3: TGCGCCAGCAGCCGAAATCTTGGGACAGCTAGCACAGATACGCAGTATTTT. Full variable domain (missing parts from reference TRBV5-1 and TRBJ2-3): KAGVTQTPRYLIKTRGQQVTLSCSPISGHRSVSWYQQTPGQGLQFLFEYFSETQRNKGNFPGRFSGRQFSNSRSEMNVSTLELGDSALYLCASSRNLGTASTDTQYFGPGTRLTVL.

This chain uses TRBV27 with TRBJ2-1; 8 positions agree with TRBD2. Unmatched junction bases numbered 12, after V lost 7 bases and J lost 1 base. CDR3 length: 17 amino acids. Germline assignment: CDR1 MNHEY and CDR2 SMNVEV (reference sequence). The CDR3, as DNA: TGTGCCAGCATCCCTTTCCTTAGCGGGGCGTCCTACAATGAGCAGTTCTTC. This gives the protein CASIPFLSGASYNEQFF.

V is TRBV28 and J is TRBJ2-5; no firm D call. The CDR3 length is 13 residues. The germline CDR1 and CDR2 sequences are MDHEN and SYDVKM. Trimming left V 8 bases short and J 5 bases short, with 15 bases between. CDR3 in DNA: TGTGCCAGCGAGGATGGGTCGGTGGAGACCCAGTACTTC. Translation gives CASEDGSVETQYF.

The chain carries TRBV5-1 and TRBJ2-2; possible D gene TRBD1, 5 bases. Between the trimmed V and J ends, which lost 0 bases and 5 bases, there was a span of 11 bases. CDR3 size: 15 residues. Germline CDR1 reads SGHRS; CDR2 reads YFSETQ. CDR3 coding DNA: TGCGCCAGCAGCTTGGTAGCAGGGCGGACCGGGGAGCTGTTTTTT. This gives the protein CASSLVAGRTGELFF. Full variable domain (remainder filled in from reference TRBV5-1 and TRBJ2-2): KAGVTQTPRYLIKTRGQQVTLSCSPISGHRSVSWYQQTPGQGLQFLFEYFSETQRNKGNFPGRFSGRQFSNSRSEMNVSTLELGDSALYLCASSLVAGRTGELFFGEGSRLTVL.

The chain uses TRBV15 and TRBJ1-5; TRBD1 matches 8 bases. Trimming at V came to 3 bases and at J to 3 bases, leaving 13 bases not matched to a gene. Germline V gives CDR1 LNHNV, CDR2 YYDKDF (reference sequence). The CDR3 is 18 residues long. As DNA, the CDR3 is TGTGCCACCAGCAGCGTCTTGGGACAGGCAATGGACAATCAGCCCCAGCATTTT. The encoded protein is CATSSVLGQAMDNQPQHF.

J is TRBJ1-1 and V is TRBV12-5; 8 bases map to TRBD1. CDR3 size: 16 residues. Per the germline V gene, CDR1 is LGHNT and CDR2 is FRNRAP. The junction had 14 bases not matched to a gene; V was cut back by 6 bases and J by 5 bases. In nucleotides, the CDR3 is TGTGCTAGTGGCCAAGCACTTCAGGGGGCTCGTACTGAAGCTTTCTTT. As protein: CASGQALQGARTEAFF. Variable domain in full (rest from reference TRBV12-5 and TRBJ1-1): DARVTQTPRHKVTEMGQEVTMRCQPILGHNTVFWYRQTMMQGLELLAYFRNRAPLDDSGMPKDRFSAEMPDATLATLKIQPSEPRDSAVYFCASGQALQGARTEAFFGQGTRLTVV.

Comment on this clone: This CDR3 is also generated by other DNA sequences in the sample. The V gene is TRBV29-1, the J gene TRBJ1-1, with D tentatively TRBD1 (5 bases). In germline, CDR1 is SQVTM, CDR2 ANQGSEA. V dropped 1 base and J dropped 3 bases, with 6 bases sitting between them. This CDR3 region has 12 residues. CDR3 DNA: TGCAGCGTTGAAGGGGGGGACACTGAAGCTTTCTTT. This translates into CSVEGGDTEAFF.

The rearrangement uses TRBV9 and TRBJ2-5; 7 positions agree with TRBD1. This CDR3 is built from 14 residues. J gave up 4 bases and V 4 bases, and 7 bases lay outside the gene matches. The V gene's germline CDR1 is SGDLS and CDR2 YYNGEE. CDR3 amino acids: CASSLRGQSETQYF. CDR3 DNA: TGTGCCAGCAGCCTACGGGGACAGTCAGAGACCCAGTACTTC.

V is TRBV12-3 or TRBV12-4 and J is TRBJ2-3; D may be TRBD2 (6 bases). The CDR3 sequence is 13 residues long. Trimming removed 3 bases at V and 9 bases at J, with 13 bases between. CDR3 coding DNA: TGTGCCAGCAGTTTTTCGGGAGCTGGCACGCAGTATTTT. It specifies CASSFSGAGTQYF.

This chain uses TRBV4-1 with TRBJ1-3; TRBD1 might be the D (6 bases). The V gene lost 0 bases and the J gene lost 0 bases, with 15 bases spanning the gap. The CDR3 has 18 residues. Germline V gene lookup returns CDR1 MGHRA and CDR2 YSYEKL. CDR3 in DNA: TGCGCCAGCAGCCAAGATCGGACAGCCGTAGGCTCTGGAAACACCATATATTTT. Protein product: CASSQDRTAVGSGNTIYF.

This clone was seen only once. The chain joins TRBV2 to TRBJ2-7, with 10 bases fitting TRBD2. There are 13 residues in the CDR3. CDR1 and CDR2 (germline): SNHLY, FYNNEI. The junction had 6 bases not matched to a gene; V was cut back by 7 bases and J by 6 bases. CDR3 loop: CASTSGGASEQYV. In nucleotides, the CDR3 is TGTGCCAGCACAAGCGGGGGGGCGAGCGAGCAGTACGTC.

The chain carries TRBV12-5 and TRBJ2-7; D might be TRBD2 (5 bases). Trimming took off 6 bases at V and 2 bases at J, with 17 bases between the two ends. From germline, CDR1 is LGHNT and CDR2 FRNRAP. The CDR3 has 15 amino acids. The CDR3 DNA is TGTGCTAGTGGGGGAGCTGGAATGGGCGCCTACGAGCAGTACTTC. Translating gives CASGGAGMGAYEQYF.

V usage is TRBV5-1 and J usage is TRBJ2-5, with D possibly being TRBD1 (5 bases). The length of the CDR3 is 12 residues. Between the trimmed V and J ends, which lost 8 bases and 5 bases, there was a span of 13 bases. Germline V gene lookup returns CDR1 SGHRS and CDR2 YFSETQ. The CDR3: CASSDSLETQYF. The CDR3 nucleotides read TGCGCCAGTTCAGACAGTTTGGAGACCCAGTACTTC. The entire variable domain, with the rest obtained from reference TRBV5-1 and TRBJ2-5, is as follows: KAGVTQTPRYLIKTRGQQVTLSCSPISGHRSVSWYQQTPGQGLQFLFEYFSETQRNKGNFPGRFSGRQFSNSRSEMNVSTLELGDSALYLCASSDSLETQYFGPGTRLLVL.